Each of the 7 T cell receptor beta chains below was sequenced from the same sample in a study of CD8+CD57+ T cells in acquired aplastic anemia. Genomic DNA, the template, was used for profiling of the TCR beta VDJ and CDR3. TCRdb reanalysed the reads using MiXCR and keeps one entry per CDR3 protein. The sample shows 60,000 to 75,000 distinct CDR3 sequences, 55% of them seen only once. Sequencing input: sorted CD4+, CD8+, or CD8+CD57+ T cells (not recorded which) from PBMCs. The receptors shown here come from a human donor in good health, serving as a control.

The chain employs TRBV10-2 and TRBJ2-2; TRBD2 is a possible D gene (6 bases). Germline lookup yields CDR1 WSHSY and CDR2 SAAADI. Trimming removed 7 bases at V and 6 bases at J, with 15 bases between. There are 14 residues in the CDR3. CDR3 sequence (DNA): TGCGCCAGCATGGAAGGCGGGGCCCCCGGGGAGCTGTTTTTT. Protein product: CASMEGGAPGELFF.

Here the CDR3 DNA reads TGCAGTGCGCCGGGACAGGGGAGTTCTAATGAAAAACTGTTTTTT. Its protein is CSAPGQGSSNEKLFF. The genes are TRBV20-1 and TRBJ1-4; 10 positions match TRBD1. This CDR3 has 15 residues. The ends lost 6 bases at V and 3 bases at J; junction bases unmatched: 7. Germline assignment: CDR1 DFQATT and CDR2 SNEGSKA (reference sequence).

Only one count was recorded for this clonotype. The J gene is TRBJ1-4, the V gene TRBV7-9; 7 positions match TRBD1. In germline, CDR1 is SEHNR, CDR2 FQNEAQ (reference sequence). The CDR3 covers 15 residues. V lost 4 bases to trimming and J lost 5 bases; unmatched junction nucleotides: 7. This CDR3 is CASSSVQGFNEKLFF. The DNA for the CDR3 is TGTGCCAGCAGCTCAGTACAGGGGTTCAATGAAAAACTGTTTTTT.

This clonotype came up once. The V gene is TRBV9, the J gene TRBJ2-7; perhaps TRBD1 as D (6 bases). The CDR3 is 15 amino acids. With 0 bases removed from V and 3 bases from J, the gap between germline ends came to 13 bases. Germline assignment: CDR1 SGDLS and CDR2 YYNGEE. The DNA for the CDR3 is TGTGCCAGCAGCGTAGATCGCCAGGGGTACTACGAGCAGTACTTC. Translating it yields CASSVDRQGYYEQYF.

The chain is built from TRBV5-1 and TRBJ2-1; TRBD1 agrees at 9 bases. Looked up from germline, CDR1 is SGHRS and CDR2 is YFSETQ. V shed 4 bases and J 4 bases; nucleotides not matched to a gene: 15. This CDR3 comprises 18 residues. The CDR3 protein is CASSIGRGGTGYYNEQFF. Written as DNA, the CDR3 is TGCGCCAGCAGCATTGGGCGAGGCGGGACAGGGTATTACAATGAGCAGTTCTTC.

For this clonotype: Given a much more abundant clone one base away, this may be a read error. The rearrangement uses TRBV30 and TRBJ1-4; TRBD1 matches at 10 bases. CDR3 size: 14 residues. Germline lookup yields CDR1 GTSNPN and CDR2 SVGIG (reference sequence). CDR3 amino acids: CAWGVRDRGGKLFF. The CDR3 DNA reads as TGTGCCTGGGGTGTACGGGACAGGGGCGGAAAACTGTTTTTT. The full variable domain, with the rest looked up from reference TRBV30 and TRBJ1-4, is SQTIHQWPATLVQPVGSPLSLECTVEGTSNPNLYWYRQAAGRGLQLLFYSVGIGQISSEVPQNLSASRPQDRQFILSSKKLLLSDSGFYLCAWGVRDRGGKLFFGSGTQLSVL.

This clonotype was seen ten or more times. V and J are TRBV12-3 or TRBV12-4 and TRBJ1-2, with 10 bases that match TRBD1. This CDR3 spans 14 amino acids. J lost 8 bases, V lost 6 bases, and 9 bases had no gene match. The CDR3 nucleotides are TGTGCCAGCAGGTACAGACAGGGGGCAGGAGGCTACACCTTC. Amino acid sequence: CASRYRQGAGGYTF.